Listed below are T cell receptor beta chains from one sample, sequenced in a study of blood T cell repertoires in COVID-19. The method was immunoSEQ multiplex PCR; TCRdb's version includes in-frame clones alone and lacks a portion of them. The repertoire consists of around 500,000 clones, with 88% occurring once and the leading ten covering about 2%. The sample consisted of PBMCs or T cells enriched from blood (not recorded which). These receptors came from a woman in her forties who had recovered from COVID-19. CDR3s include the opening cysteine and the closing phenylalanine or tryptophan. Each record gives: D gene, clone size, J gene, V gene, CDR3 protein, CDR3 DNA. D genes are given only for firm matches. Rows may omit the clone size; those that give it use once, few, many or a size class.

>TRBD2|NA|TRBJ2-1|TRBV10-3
CAISELAGGRAYNEQFF
TGTGCCATCAGTGAGCTAGCGGGAGGGAGGGCCTACAATGAGCAGTTCTTC
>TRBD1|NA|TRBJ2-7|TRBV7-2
CASRFRQGASNSYEQYF
TGTGCCAGCAGGTTCAGGCAGGGGGCCTCAAATTCCTACGAGCAGTACTTC
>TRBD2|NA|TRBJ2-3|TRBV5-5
CASSLSGMGTDTQYF
TGTGCCAGCAGCCTTAGCGGGATGGGCACAGATACGCAGTATTTT
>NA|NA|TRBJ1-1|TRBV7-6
CASSLIAEETNTEAFF
TGTGCCAGCAGCTTAATCGCCGAGGAAACGAACACTGAAGCTTTCTTT
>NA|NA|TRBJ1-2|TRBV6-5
CASSYPGSGYTF
TGTGCCAGCAGTTATCCGGGAAGCGGCTACACCTTC
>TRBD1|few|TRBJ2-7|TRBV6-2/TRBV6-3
CASSGQGAGDEQYF
TGTGCCAGCAGTGGACAGGGGGCTGGGGACGAGCAGTACTTC
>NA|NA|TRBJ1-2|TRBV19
CASTPGWGYTF
TGTGCCAGTACCCCCGGTTGGGGCTACACCTTC
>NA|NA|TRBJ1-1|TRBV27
CASSLSAGAGVTEAFF
TGTGCCAGCAGTTTATCCGCGGGGGCCGGAGTCACTGAAGCTTTCTTT
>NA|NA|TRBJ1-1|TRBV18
CASSPTHPVETEAFF
TGTGCCAGCTCACCGACCCACCCGGTGGAGACTGAAGCTTTCTTT
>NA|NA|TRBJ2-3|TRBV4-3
CASSQFKGDTQYF
TGCGCCAGCAGCCAGTTTAAGGGGGATACGCAGTATTTT
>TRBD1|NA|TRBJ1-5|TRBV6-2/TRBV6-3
CASSYVGQGYYSNQPQHF
TGTGCCAGCAGTTACGTGGGACAGGGATACTATAGCAATCAGCCCCAGCATTTT
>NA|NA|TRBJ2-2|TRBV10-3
CAITQRAGGNTGELFF
TGTGCCATCACCCAGAGAGCGGGTGGGAACACCGGGGAGCTGTTTTTT
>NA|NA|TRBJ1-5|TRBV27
CASSITQGIQPQHF
TGTGCCAGCAGCATAACACAGGGTATTCAGCCCCAGCATTTT
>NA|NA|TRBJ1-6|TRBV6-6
CASSSDRYRSSPLHF
TGTGCCAGCAGTAGCGACAGGTATCGGAGTTCACCCCTCCACTTT
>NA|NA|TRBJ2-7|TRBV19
CASSPAFRQGRYEQYF
TGTGCCAGTAGTCCCGCCTTCAGACAAGGGAGGTACGAGCAGTACTTC
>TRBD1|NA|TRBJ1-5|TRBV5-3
CARSSSQGVYSNQPQHF
TGTGCCAGAAGCTCATCGCAGGGGGTCTATAGCAATCAGCCCCAGCATTTT
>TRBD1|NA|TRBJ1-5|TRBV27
CASRPGTGQPQHF
TGTGCCAGCAGGCCCGGGACAGGACAGCCCCAGCATTTT
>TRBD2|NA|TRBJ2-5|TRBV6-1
CASSDGGGTETQYF
TGTGCCAGCAGTGATGGGGGGGGGACAGAGACCCAGTACTTC
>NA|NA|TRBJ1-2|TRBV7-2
CASSLYVQLSYGYTF
TGTGCCAGCAGCTTATATGTACAGCTCAGCTATGGCTACACCTTC
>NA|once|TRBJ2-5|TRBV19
CASSPRGETQYF
TGTGCCAGTAGTCCCCGGGGAGAGACCCAGTACTTC